Here is one T cell receptor beta chain with its context. Its specificity is not known. This sample was taken from a study of T and B cells in COVID-19 patients. Background on the study: Blood was sampled from COVID-19 patients who were either actively infected or recovered. Median age was about 30 years in the recovered cohort and around 62 years in the active-infection cohort. Of more than 19 active-infection patients, about a dozen were critically ill with mechanical ventilation or extracorporeal membrane oxygenation. Study-level findings and limits: Symptomatic-phase blood samples from mildly ill patients and early samples from severe cases were scarce.

Each TRB amplification used roughly 240-550 ng of genomic DNA from blood. TRB rearrangements were amplified by multiplex PCR with BIOMED2 TRB-A/B primers. TCRdb reprocessed the multiplex PCR reads with MiXCR, giving one entry per CDR3 protein. The data show thousands of distinct CDR3 sequences, with about a quarter seen just once and roughly an eighth held by the top ten. The CDR3 totals 13 residues. The V end was cut by 0 bases, the J end by 6 bases, with 12 bases between. In germline, CDR1 is DFQATT, CDR2 SNEGSKA (reference sequence). The sample consisted of blood. The rearrangement uses TRBV20-1 and TRBJ2-7; D is uncertain. This clonotype was sampled from a human donor with active COVID-19. The CDR3 nucleotides are TGCAGTGCTAGAGATCTGCCCGGACCCGAGCAGTACTTC. It yields the protein CSARDLPGPEQYF.